The sequence of this T cell receptor (beta chain) was determined in a study of T cell responses to AZD1222 COVID-19 vaccine (dated by TCRdb to the early 2020s). Background on the whole study: AZD1222 recipients whose second dose came at about 4 weeks and those whose second dose came at about 12 weeks were combined into one group, since spike-specific TCR depth and breadth did not differ between the two schedules. A total of around 240 trial participants underwent TCR sequencing, of whom some 210 received two doses of AZD1222 and about 25 received two doses of the MenACWY control vaccine. Trial participants were enrolled by age into subgroups of 18-55, 56-69 and 70-plus years, and around 150, 28 and 57 TCR-sequenced participants, respectively, were included in these subgroups.

As encoded in the germline V gene, CDR1 is SGHTA while CDR2 is FQGNSA. V is pruned by 3 bases and J by 2 bases, leaving 3 bases of the junction without a gene match. The CDR3 runs 15 amino acids, cysteine and phenylalanine included. The entry retains the CDR3 DNA only, 45 bases that are in frame from base 1. Explained via the paper, the time point label denotes: baseline before first vaccination. Samples from vaccinated people were obtained from the UK trials COV001 and COV002, which included a single-blind randomized controlled phase 2/3 trial of AZD1222 (ChAdOx1 nCoV-19) in healthy adults. For TCRbeta chain sequencing, PBMC samples were collected from trial participants at day 0 and at day 28 after the second dose. Broad study findings and their caveats: After two AZD1222 doses, both the breadth and the depth of spike-specific TCRs were significantly higher than at day 0 and than in MenACWY recipients. The vaccine-associated CD4 TCRs covered the entire spike protein, and the dominant responses fell in regions 160-218 and 743-854. Only a handful of AZD1222 recipients were SARS-CoV-2 seropositive at baseline, limiting conclusions about previously exposed vaccinees. Reportedly, almost half of the unique spike-specific TCRs recognized epitopes lying outside the regions that are mutated in the B.1.351 and B.1.1.7 variants. In the small 56-69-year group, the increase in depth fell short of significance, most likely because of low power. Most participants were white British and females outnumbered males, and the authors suggested that clonal diversity may have been underestimated. No day 14 peak-response samples were available, so repertoires were characterized only after the peak T cell response.

The CDR3 regions of human TCRbeta chains were subjected to immunosequencing. Regarding the original processing steps: TCRs in the repertoires were compared against a reference library of SARS-CoV-2-specific TCRs that had been generated with the MIRA antigen-specificity platform. Breadth meant the fraction of unique TCRs that were SARS-CoV-2-associated, whereas depth meant the fraction of total T cells that were SARS-CoV-2-associated. Using the MIRA data, each spike-specific TCR was mapped to the spike region that the TCR reacts to and placed in a CD4 or CD8 class. Log10-transformed breadth and depth values were compared by one-way ANOVA with Sidak's multiple comparisons tests. TCRdb re-hosts the immuneACCESS table, in-frame sequences only. Its copies lack some clones; in the studies checked, an unresolved V gene accounts for under half of them, and the cause for the rest is not known. V and J calls and clone size are given by that table; D and trimming were obtained from the DNA. The sample records about 100,000 clones, about 86% of which are singletons. Roughly 15% of the sample goes to the ten largest clones.

Comment on this clone: Its antigen remains unidentified. No base quality information exists; no much larger clone differs at one position.

Material: peripheral blood, obtained on day 0 of AZD1222 vaccination. The sequence links TRBV7-2 to TRBJ2-7, with TRBD2 matching 11 junction bases. The sequence came from an adult in good health. DNA sequence: TGTGCCAGCAGCTTGACTAGCGGGACCACCTACGAGCAGTACTTC. This sequence encodes CASSLTSGTTYEQYF.